The clone carrying this T cell receptor (beta chain) came up many times. Its specificity is unknown. The sample belongs to a study of T-cell reconstitution after alpha-beta-depleted transplantation in children. Broader study findings: T-cell counts and diversity were attributed mostly to newly produced T cells one year after transplant. Several hundred graft clones that had expanded were reportedly the source of alpha-beta T cells about two months after transplant. TCRbeta diversity was high at day 60 in some patients (a result of surviving recipient T cells and thymic progenitors).

Trimming stripped 7 bases from V and 3 bases from J, with 20 bases between. This CDR3 region has 15 residues. Germline CDR1 is SGHRS and CDR2 is YFSETQ. During its preparation, the TCRbeta library received unique molecular identifiers. TCRdb ran MiXCR on the PCR reads and lists one entry per CDR3 protein. The sample shows a few hundred thousand distinct CDR3 sequences, 11% of them seen only once. This chain links TRBV5-1 with TRBJ2-7, with TRBD1 as a possible D gene (7 bases). The material was peripheral blood, obtained 180 days after TCRalphabeta/CD19-depleted stem cell transplant. The sequence was collected from a male patient between 2 and 10 years old who had a stem cell transplant for chronic granulomatous disease, so the T cells may come from the graft donor. The CDR3 is CASQGGSWRVYEQYF. The CDR3 bases are TGCGCCAGCCAGGGGGGATCGTGGAGAGTCTACGAGCAGTACTTC.